The rows below give T cell receptor beta chains drawn from one sample of a study of T cell repertoires in cytomegalovirus infection. These receptors' targets are unknown. TCRdb reprocessed the reads via MiXCR and lists one record per CDR3 protein. The sample has around 430,000 distinct CDR3 sequences, about 39% seen once. Sequenced here: cultured PBMCs, sampled from culture after CMV antigen stimulation. These receptors all come from a human donor in good health (CMV status not recorded). Some clones in this sample may be carry-over from other donors' samples. The CDR3 runs from the conserved cysteine through the conserved F or W. The order of the fields is CDR3 protein, CDR3 DNA, clone size, J gene, D gene, V gene. A D gene is named only where the DNA matches it firmly. For some rows the clone size is stated as once, few or many, or as a class when expanded; others skip it.

CATTGGYGYTF	TGTGCCACCACAGGGGGGTATGGCTACACCTTC	-	TRBJ1-2	TRBD1	TRBV7-2
CSARDQGAKSPLHF	TGCAGTGCTAGAGATCAGGGGGCGAAATCACCCCTCCACTTT	few	TRBJ1-6	TRBD1	TRBV20-1
CASSLEGGLSYEQYF	TGTGCCAGCAGCTTAGAGGGCGGCCTGTCCTACGAGCAGTACTTC	-	TRBJ2-7	-	TRBV7-9
CASSLVGSGISYEQYF	TGTGCCAGCAGCCTCGTGGGGTCGGGAATCTCCTACGAGCAGTACTTC	few	TRBJ2-7	-	TRBV7-2
CASSYETGSAAREAFF	TGTGCCAGCAGTTACGAGACAGGGAGTGCAGCGCGGGAAGCTTTCTTT	-	TRBJ1-1	TRBD1	TRBV6-2/TRBV6-3
CASSLFGSNADTQYF	TGTGCCAGCAGCTTATTCGGCTCTAACGCGGATACGCAGTATTTT	few	TRBJ2-3	-	TRBV7-8
CASSLPGAYEQYF	TGTGCCAGCAGCCTACCGGGGGCCTACGAGCAGTACTTC	-	TRBJ2-7	-	TRBV7-2
CSASDLRGVHEQYF	TGCAGTGCTAGCGACCTCCGCGGGGTTCACGAGCAGTACTTC	-	TRBJ2-7	-	TRBV20-1
CASSSREYDEQYF	TGTGCCAGCAGCTCAAGGGAGTACGACGAGCAGTACTTC	-	TRBJ2-7	-	TRBV7-2
CASSRTGSGGYTF	TGTGCCAGCAGTCGGACCGGATCAGGTGGCTACACCTTC	-	TRBJ1-2	-	TRBV6-1
CASSEGHLNGNTIYF	TGTGCCAGCAGTGAGGGACATTTGAATGGAAACACCATATATTTT	-	TRBJ1-3	-	TRBV2
CASSPTWGVNTQYF	TGTGCCAGCAGCCCCACTTGGGGGGTGAATACGCAGTATTTT	-	TRBJ2-3	-	TRBV7-6
CASEGRRLTDTQYF	TGTGCCAGCGAAGGCCGGCGGCTGACAGATACGCAGTATTTT	few	TRBJ2-3	-	TRBV5-6
CASSLALAGTYNEQFF	TGTGCCAGCAGCTTAGCACTAGCGGGAACCTACAATGAGCAGTTCTTC	many	TRBJ2-1	TRBD2	TRBV7-9
CATSRDRQPQETQYF	TGTGCCACCAGCAGAGATAGACAGCCCCAAGAGACCCAGTACTTC	-	TRBJ2-5	-	TRBV15
CASSLLLRADTQYF	TGTGCCAGCAGCCTCCTCCTTAGGGCAGATACGCAGTATTTT	few	TRBJ2-3	-	TRBV11-2
CASSLAPFGLALSSFSQPQHF	TGTGCCAGCAGCTTAGCGCCATTTGGACTTGCCTTATCCTCCTTCAGTCAGCCCCAGCATTTT	many	TRBJ1-5	-	TRBV7-2
CASTTGGEGWRSNQPQHF	TGTGCCAGTACTACGGGCGGGGAGGGGTGGAGGAGCAATCAGCCCCAGCATTTT	-	TRBJ1-5	-	TRBV19
CASRFPRDRDDVDEAFF	TGTGCCAGCAGATTTCCTCGGGACAGGGACGATGTAGATGAAGCTTTCTTT	-	TRBJ1-1	TRBD1	TRBV12-3/TRBV12-4
CASSGGSLPGLAGIYNEQFF	TGTGCCAGCAGTGGAGGCTCCCTCCCGGGCCTAGCGGGGATCTACAATGAGCAGTTCTTC	few	TRBJ2-1	TRBD2	TRBV6-1
CASSPNRNPTGELFF	TGTGCCAGCTCACCAAATCGCAACCCCACCGGGGAGCTGTTTTTT	-	TRBJ2-2	-	TRBV18
CASSSRVGEKLFF	TGTGCCAGCAGCAGCAGGGTCGGGGAAAAACTGTTTTTT	-	TRBJ1-4	-	TRBV5-6
CSARDRRGGETQYF	TGCAGTGCTAGAGATCGCCGAGGGGGGGAGACCCAGTACTTC	-	TRBJ2-5	-	TRBV20-1
CASSPRTPQRNEQFF	TGTGCCAGCAGCCCCCGGACTCCCCAGCGGAATGAGCAGTTCTTC	-	TRBJ2-1	-	TRBV7-9
CSAPLPGTSGYASYEQYF	TGCAGTGCTCCTCTCCCCGGGACTAGCGGATATGCCTCCTACGAGCAGTACTTC	-	TRBJ2-7	TRBD2	TRBV20-1
CASSYSASGTREQYF	TGTGCCAGCAGTTACAGCGCTAGCGGGACCCGCGAGCAGTACTTC	-	TRBJ2-7	TRBD2	TRBV6-2/TRBV6-3
CASSSPGRTDTQYF	TGTGCCAGCAGCTCTCCGGGACGGACAGATACGCAGTATTTT	few	TRBJ2-3	-	TRBV7-9
CASSDRRGRDRLAYEQYF	TGTGCCAGCAGCGACCGTAGAGGCCGGGACAGGCTAGCGTACGAGCAGTACTTC	few	TRBJ2-7	TRBD1	TRBV7-2
CASKEEYLGNIQYF	TGTGCCAGCAAAGAGGAGTATCTAGGAAACATTCAGTACTTC	-	TRBJ2-4	-	TRBV7-8
CASSSQRTGGYGYTF	TGTGCCAGCAGCTCACAACGAACGGGGGGATATGGCTACACCTTC	-	TRBJ1-2	-	TRBV7-2
CASSQGSSGGETQYF	TGTGCCAGCAGCCAAGGATCAAGCGGGGGAGAGACCCAGTACTTC	-	TRBJ2-5	TRBD2	TRBV14
CASSRDLDYGYTF	TGTGCCAGCAGTCGGGACCTGGACTATGGCTACACCTTC	-	TRBJ1-2	-	TRBV6-5
CASSPPFETQTALFF	TGTGCCAGCTCACCACCTTTCGAAACACAGACGGCACTGTTTTTT	-	TRBJ1-4	-	TRBV18
CASRRGAGSGYTF	TGTGCCAGCAGACGGGGCGCGGGTAGTGGCTACACCTTC	-	TRBJ1-2	-	TRBV9
CASSLVQGGNEQYF	TGCGCCAGCAGCCTCGTACAGGGAGGTAACGAGCAGTACTTC	-	TRBJ2-7	-	TRBV4-1
CASGGQATYEQYF	TGTGCTAGTGGTGGACAGGCTACCTACGAGCAGTACTTC	-	TRBJ2-7	TRBD1	TRBV12-5
CASSWVGEVSYEQFF	TGTGCCAGCAGCTGGGTCGGGGAGGTGTCGTATGAGCAGTTCTTC	-	TRBJ2-1	-	TRBV5-4
CASSESVLVSYEQYF	TGTGCCAGCAGTGAATCTGTATTGGTCTCCTACGAGCAGTACTTC	-	TRBJ2-7	-	TRBV6-1
CASSPEGSSSGNTIYF	TGTGCCAGCAGCCCCGAAGGAAGCAGCTCTGGAAACACCATATATTTT	-	TRBJ1-3	-	TRBV7-2
CASSTLYSTGLHEQYF	TGTGCCAGTAGTACCTTATATTCGACAGGGCTCCACGAGCAGTACTTC	-	TRBJ2-7	TRBD1	TRBV19
CASSRGGRSDTQYF	TGTGCCAGCTCCCGGGGGGGCCGTTCAGATACGCAGTATTTT	few	TRBJ2-3	TRBD2	TRBV18
CASSLTRAQQPQHF	TGTGCCAGTAGTCTCACGAGGGCCCAGCAGCCCCAGCATTTT	-	TRBJ1-5	-	TRBV19
CASSPGLAGATYEQYF	TGTGCCAGCAGCCCCGGACTAGCGGGGGCCACCTACGAGCAGTACTTC	-	TRBJ2-7	TRBD2	TRBV3-1
CASSIWGQNGYTF	TGTGCCAGTAGTATTTGGGGGCAGAATGGCTACACCTTC	-	TRBJ1-2	-	TRBV19
CASSPSAGRWDYGYTF	TGTGCCAGCAGCCCTAGCGCGGGGAGGTGGGACTATGGCTACACCTTC	-	TRBJ1-2	-	TRBV11-2
CASSRGDRGYGYTF	TGTGCCAGCAGTCGGGGGGACAGGGGATATGGCTACACCTTC	-	TRBJ1-2	TRBD1	TRBV6-5